The 10 T cell receptor beta chains below all came from one sample that was sequenced in a study of blood T cell repertoires in COVID-19. Measured with immunoSEQ multiplex PCR; TCRdb has only the in-frame clones, and not every one. The repertoire includes fewer than 250,000 clones, roughly 84% of them detected once, and approximately 19% sits in the top ten. Input material: peripheral blood. These receptors originate from a human donor in a cohort sampled during active COVID-19.

This clone has just a few counts. The chain carries TRBV5-1 and TRBJ1-4; no reliable D call. The germline CDR1 and CDR2 sequences are SGHRS and YFSETQ. This CDR3 has 16 amino acids. Trimming shortened V by 4 bases and J by 3 bases, and 16 bases separated the two germline ends. The CDR3 spells CASSPTARFSNEKLFF. The CDR3 nucleotides read TGCGCCAGCAGCCCGACCGCGAGGTTTTCTAATGAAAAACTGTTTTTT.

V gene TRBV6-5 combines with J gene TRBJ2-1; 7 positions agree with TRBD1. CDR3 length: 15 amino acids. The V gene end was trimmed by 6 bases and the J gene end by 3 bases; junction bases not matched to a gene: 8. Germline CDR1 is MNHEY and CDR2 is SVGAGI. The CDR3, as DNA: TGTGCCAGCAGACGGAGACAGGGAGTCTACAATGAGCAGTTCTTC. Its protein is CASRRRQGVYNEQFF.

V usage is TRBV19 and J usage is TRBJ1-2, with TRBD1 matching 7 bases. Per germline, CDR1 LNHDA and CDR2 SQIVND (reference sequence). This CDR3 is 14 amino acids long. Trimming at V came to 7 bases and at J to 3 bases, leaving 8 bases not matched to a gene. The CDR3 reads CASTQGQSYYGYTF. The CDR3 nucleotides read TGTGCCAGTACCCAGGGACAGTCCTACTATGGCTACACCTTC. Full variable domain (outside the CDR3, taken from reference TRBV19 and TRBJ1-2): DGGITQSPKYLFRKEGQNVTLSCEQNLNHDAMYWYRQDPGQGLRLIYYSQIVNDFQKGDIAEGYSVSREKKESFPLTVTSAQKNPTAFYLCASTQGQSYYGYTFGSGTRLTVV.

The V call is TRBV7-9, the J call TRBJ2-1; TRBD1 is a possible D gene (6 bases). Germline values: CDR1 SEHNR, CDR2 FQNEAQ (reference sequence). The CDR3 is 14 amino acids. With 2 bases removed from V and 4 bases from J, the gap between germline ends came to 9 bases. The CDR3 bases are TGTGCCAGCAGCTTACAGGACAGTTACAATGAGCAGTTCTTC. It codes for CASSLQDSYNEQFF.

This clone occurred once. The chain recombines TRBV18 with TRBJ1-5; TRBD1 matches at 11 bases. Germline assignment: CDR1 KGHSH and CDR2 LQKENI. Trimming removed 3 bases from V and 7 bases from J; junction bases left unmatched: 5. The CDR3 spans 15 residues. DNA of the CDR3: TGTGCCAGCTCACCTACGGGACAGGGGGAACAGCCCCAGCATTTT. It specifies CASSPTGQGEQPQHF.

This clone was seen only once. This chain links TRBV18 with TRBJ2-5; 9 bases agree with TRBD1. V was pared by 5 bases and J by 1 base, with 5 bases of the junction left unmatched. The germline CDR1 and CDR2 sequences are KGHSH and LQKENI. The CDR3 is 15 residues long. The CDR3 DNA follows: TGTGCCAGCTCAAAGCCACAGGGGGCCCAAGAGACCCAGTACTTC. Translation: CASSKPQGAQETQYF.

This chain connects TRBV4-1 to TRBJ1-2, with TRBD1 as a possible D gene (6 bases). V lost 7 bases and J 1 base, leaving 16 bases between the germline ends. This CDR3 region has 15 residues. CDR1 MGHRA and CDR2 YSYEKL come from the germline V gene. The CDR3 region is CASTPILQGNYGYTF. Written as DNA, the CDR3 is TGCGCCAGCACCCCTATCTTACAGGGTAACTATGGCTACACCTTC.

This chain uses TRBV18 with TRBJ2-2, with D possibly being TRBD2 (6 bases). Germline CDR1 and CDR2: KGHSH and LQKENI. This CDR3 has 14 amino acids. V dropped 3 bases and J dropped 7 bases, with 12 bases sitting between them. In DNA, the CDR3 is TGTGCCAGCTCACCCTACGGGAGTAACGGGGAGCTGTTTTTT. It translates to CASSPYGSNGELFF.

The chain couples TRBV5-1 to TRBJ1-1; no clear D. The germline CDR1 and CDR2 sequences are SGHRS and YFSETQ. The CDR3 loop spans 13 amino acids. The V end was cut by 7 bases, the J end by 5 bases, with 15 bases between. In DNA, the CDR3 is TGCGCCAGCTACGGCGACCCGGGGACTGAAGCTTTCTTT. Amino acid sequence: CASYGDPGTEAFF.

V usage is TRBV5-1 and J usage is TRBJ2-3; no clear D gene. Germline values: CDR1 SGHRS, CDR2 YFSETQ. The CDR3 is made up of 16 amino acids. Trimming took off 4 bases at V and 0 bases at J, with 15 bases between the two ends. The CDR3, as DNA: TGCGCCAGCAGCCCTCCCCAGGATCCTAGCACAGATACGCAGTATTTT. Protein: CASSPPQDPSTDTQYF.